The rows below give T cell receptor beta chains drawn from one sample of a study of T cell changes during pregnancy in multiple sclerosis. Data came from immunoSEQ multiplex PCR; TCRdb stores just in-frame clones and leaves some out. The repertoire holds 70,000 to 85,000 clones, with about 91% as singletons. Sample: peripheral blood, taken before pregnancy. These receptors came from a female donor with multiple sclerosis, enrolled in a pregnancy study. Each CDR3 is given with its conserved first and last residue. The order of the fields is CDR3 DNA, CDR3 protein, J gene, D gene, clone size, V gene. A D gene is named only where the DNA matches it firmly. Clone size is given for some rows only: seen once, a few or many times, or a class if the clone is expanded.

TGTGCCAGCAGTTACACCCCAGGGGCCGTAGAGCAGTACTTC	CASSYTPGAVEQYF	TRBJ2-7	.	.	TRBV6-5
TGTGCCACCAGCAGAGAGAGGACAGGGCTCAACACCGGGGAGCTGTTTTTT	CATSRERTGLNTGELFF	TRBJ2-2	TRBD1	once	TRBV15
TGTGCCAGCAGCCCCCTAGCGGGAGCCTCCTACAATGAGCAGTTCTTC	CASSPLAGASYNEQFF	TRBJ2-1	TRBD2	.	TRBV7-3
TGTGCCAGCAGTGAAAACAGGGTTAGCAATCAGCCCCAGCATTTT	CASSENRVSNQPQHF	TRBJ1-5	.	.	TRBV2
TGCAGCGGTCACAGGGGGCTGAGGAAAACAGATACGCAGTATTTT	CSGHRGLRKTDTQYF	TRBJ2-3	TRBD1	.	TRBV29-1
TGTGCCAGCAGTGACTCGACAGTCTATGGCTACACCTTC	CASSDSTVYGYTF	TRBJ1-2	.	.	TRBV6-1
TGTGCCAGCAGCGTCAGAGACACGTCTACGGAGCAGTACTTC	CASSVRDTSTEQYF	TRBJ2-7	.	.	TRBV9
TGTGCCAGCAGTGAAGCGCTTGAGTACGAGCAGTACTTC	CASSEALEYEQYF	TRBJ2-7	.	.	TRBV6-1
TGTGCCAGCAGCTTACGGGTTGAAAAACTGTTTTTT	CASSLRVEKLFF	TRBJ1-4	.	.	TRBV7-9
TGTGCCAGCAGTGGAGCTAACTATGGCTACACCTTC	CASSGANYGYTF	TRBJ1-2	.	.	TRBV2
TGTGCCAGCGGCCCTCAGGGCCGGGGGGCTGAAAAACTGTTTTTT	CASGPQGRGAEKLFF	TRBJ1-4	.	.	TRBV7-2
TGTGCCAGTAGCGGCCCGGGACAGTCCTACGAGCAGTACTTC	CASSGPGQSYEQYF	TRBJ2-7	TRBD1	.	TRBV19
TGTGCCAGCAGCTCGCAGGGTTCCGGGGAGCTGTTTTTT	CASSSQGSGELFF	TRBJ2-2	.	.	TRBV7-3
TGTGCCAGCAGTGAGGGGGGGGCGAGCACTGAAGCTTTCTTT	CASSEGGASTEAFF	TRBJ1-1	.	.	TRBV25-1
TGCGCCAGCAGCCAAGCTTATGCCGGGACAGGGTACGGCTACACCTTC	CASSQAYAGTGYGYTF	TRBJ1-2	TRBD1	.	TRBV4-1